These 20 T cell receptor beta chains were sequenced from one sample in a study of T cells after yellow fever vaccination. TCRdb reprocessed the 5' RACE reads with MiXCR, giving one entry per CDR3 protein. The sample shows approximately 140,000 distinct CDR3 sequences, about 7.7% of them seen only once. The input for sequencing was CD4+ T cells sorted from PBMCs, taken 5 days after the yellow fever booster vaccination. The receptors derive from a man in his thirties or forties who received the YFV17D yellow fever vaccine.

This clonotype was seen many times. The rearrangement uses TRBV7-9 and TRBJ2-4; 10 bases line up with TRBD1. The CDR3 loop spans 14 amino acids. Germline V gives CDR1 SEHNR, CDR2 FQNEAQ (reference sequence). J was trimmed by 5 bases and V by 4 bases; bases with no gene match: 2. This chain's CDR3 is CASSWGQGQNIQYF. In DNA form, the CDR3 reads TGTGCCAGCAGCTGGGGACAGGGGCAAAACATTCAGTACTTC.

The sample holds many counts of this clonotype. V is TRBV19 and J is TRBJ2-1; 12 bases are a match to TRBD2. The CDR3 consists of 15 residues. Germline CDR1 reads LNHDA; CDR2 reads SQIVND (reference sequence). The ends lost 6 bases at V and 3 bases at J; junction bases unmatched: 3. The CDR3 reads CASSRLAGVYNEQFF. In DNA, the CDR3 is TGTGCCAGTAGCCGACTAGCGGGAGTCTACAATGAGCAGTTCTTC.

This clonotype has a count of ten or more. The chain is built from TRBV9 and TRBJ2-7; TRBD2 matches at 12 bases. Trimming took 0 bases from V and 2 from J; bases not matched to a gene: 0. The CDR3 runs 15 residues. Germline-derived CDR1 and CDR2 are SGDLS and YYNGEE. The CDR3 sequence: CASSVGTSGAYEQYF. In DNA, the CDR3 is TGTGCCAGCAGCGTAGGGACTAGCGGGGCCTACGAGCAGTACTTC.

At least ten counts were recorded for this clonotype. The rearrangement links TRBV7-2 to TRBJ2-5; D might be TRBD2 (5 bases). Germline loops: CDR1 SGHTA, CDR2 FQGNSA. V lost 0 bases and J lost 5, with 10 bases in between. CDR3 length: 14 residues. CDR3 loop: CASSLAGLAETQYF. The CDR3 DNA reads as TGTGCCAGCAGCTTAGCTGGTCTAGCTGAGACCCAGTACTTC.

This clonotype was observed at least ten times. The chain has TRBV5-1 and TRBJ2-1, with D possibly TRBD2 on 6 matching bases. Trimming removed 6 bases at V and 6 bases at J, with 22 bases between. CDR3 length: 16 amino acids. The germline CDR1 and CDR2 sequences are SGHRS and YFSETQ. The CDR3 loop is CASTGGPTSIVNEQFF. The CDR3 coding sequence is TGCGCCAGCACCGGGGGACCGACTAGTATCGTCAATGAGCAGTTCTTC.

This clonotype was picked up many times. J is TRBJ2-7 and V is TRBV30; D is unclear. There are 13 residues in the CDR3. Germline CDR1 GTSNPN, CDR2 SVGIG (reference sequence). Trimming took off 1 base at V and 4 bases at J, with 11 bases between the two ends. CDR3 protein: CAWSEDRLYEQYF. The CDR3 DNA follows: TGTGCCTGGAGTGAGGATAGATTGTACGAGCAGTACTTC.

This clonotype occurred many times. The chain combines TRBV7-2 with TRBJ2-1, with D unresolved. This CDR3 has 12 amino acids. The V gene's germline CDR1 is SGHTA and CDR2 FQGNSA. Trimming took off 4 bases at V and 6 bases at J, with 7 bases between the two ends. This chain's CDR3 is CASSSAGNEQFF. The CDR3, as DNA: TGTGCCAGCAGCTCCGCAGGCAATGAGCAGTTCTTC.

In its sample, this clonotype was seen many times. The genes are TRBV14 and TRBJ1-4; D gene uncertain. The germline V gene encodes CDR1 SGHDN and CDR2 FVKESK. Deletions cut 1 base from V and 8 bases from J, with 5 bases between. This CDR3 contains 12 residues. The CDR3 protein is CASSQVGEKLFF. The CDR3 bases are TGTGCCAGCAGCCAAGTGGGCGAAAAACTGTTTTTT.

In this sample, this clonotype turned up many times. The chain uses TRBV29-1 and TRBJ1-1; no firm D call. Trimming cost V 4 bases and J 7 bases, with 10 bases left between them. Germline CDR1 SQVTM, CDR2 ANQGSEA. The CDR3 consists of 11 residues. The CDR3 loop reads CSVVRPHEAFF. The CDR3 bases are TGCAGCGTTGTACGGCCGCATGAAGCTTTCTTT.

This clonotype was seen only a few times. The V call is TRBV20-1, the J call TRBJ2-7, with 12 bases matching TRBD2. The trim removed 4 bases at V and 7 bases at J, leaving 8 bases unmatched. The CDR3 sequence is 14 residues long. CDR1 is DFQATT and CDR2 is SNEGSKA in the germline V gene (reference sequence). The CDR3 DNA follows: TGCAGTGCTATCCGACTAGCGGGAGAGGAAGAGCAGTACTTC. It yields the protein CSAIRLAGEEEQYF.

This clonotype was observed at least ten times. This rearrangement joins TRBV7-9 to TRBJ2-7; D possibly uses TRBD1 or TRBD2 (5 bases each). V lost 3 bases and J lost 6, with 15 bases in between. This CDR3 has 14 residues. Germline V gene data show CDR1 as SEHNR and CDR2 as FQNEAQ (reference sequence). CDR3 DNA: TGTGCCAGCAGCTTGGGACGGGACCACTCCGAGCAGTACTTC. Its protein is CASSLGRDHSEQYF.

This clonotype occurred once. A read error may be the cause here, since a much bigger clone is one base away. The V gene is TRBV3-1, the J gene TRBJ1-2, with 8 bases that match TRBD1. Germline assignment: CDR1 LGHDT and CDR2 YNNKEL (reference sequence). The CDR3 is made up of 17 amino acids. The CDR3 DNA is TGTGCCAGCCGCCATCTCCCCTCCGGGACAGGACTCTATGGCTACACCTTC. Protein sequence: CASRHLPSGTGLYGYTF.

There are many counts of this clonotype. This rearrangement joins TRBV6-6 to TRBJ2-7; D unresolved. This CDR3 region has 13 residues. V lost 4 bases and J lost 2, with 9 bases in between. The germline CDR1 and CDR2 sequences are MNHNY and SVGAGI (reference sequence). The CDR3 here is CASSFTGTYEQYF. Written as DNA, the CDR3 is TGTGCCAGCAGTTTCACGGGCACCTACGAGCAGTACTTC.

This clonotype was seen ten or more times. The V and J genes are TRBV2 and TRBJ2-1; tentative D call: TRBD2 (6 bases). This CDR3 has 13 residues. CDR1 and CDR2 from the germline V gene are SNHLY and FYNNEI. Trimming took 5 bases from V and 9 from J, leaving 14 bases between them. The CDR3 region has the DNA TGTGCCAGCAGTACCGTAGCGGTAGTTGAGCAGTTCTTC. It specifies CASSTVAVVEQFF.

This clonotype was detected many times. The genes are TRBV7-2 and TRBJ2-1, with unresolved D. V was clipped by 4 bases and J by 4 bases, with 11 bases between them. This CDR3 is 14 amino acids long. In germline, CDR1 is SGHTA, CDR2 FQGNSA. This CDR3 is CASSSPGPYNEQFF. The CDR3 region has the DNA TGTGCCAGCAGCTCTCCCGGACCATACAATGAGCAGTTCTTC. Combining the CDR3 with reference TRBV7-2 and TRBJ2-1 gives the whole variable domain GAGVSQSPSNKVTEKGKDVELRCDPISGHTALYWYRQSLGQGLEFLIYFQGNSAPDKSGLPSDRFSAERTGGSVSTLTIQRTQQEDSAVYLCASSSPGPYNEQFFGPGTRLTVL.

The sample holds many counts of this clonotype. The chain employs TRBV7-3 and TRBJ2-1, with 10 positions matching TRBD2. Germline CDR1 is SGHTA and CDR2 is FQGTGA. This CDR3 is built from 16 residues. V was pared by 5 bases and J by 5 bases, with 9 bases of the junction left unmatched. The CDR3 sequence: CASSPQNGLADNEQFF. The CDR3 bases are TGTGCCAGCAGCCCCCAAAACGGACTAGCGGACAATGAGCAGTTCTTC.

In its sample, this clonotype was seen many times. The chain links TRBV20-1 to TRBJ1-6; D might be TRBD1 (6 bases). The V and J ends lost 6 bases and 5 bases respectively, with 11 bases between them. Germline V gives CDR1 DFQATT, CDR2 SNEGSKA (reference sequence). The CDR3 is 13 amino acids. Here the CDR3 DNA reads TGCAGTGCCGGACAGCTCCATAATTCACCCCTCCACTTT. Encoded protein: CSAGQLHNSPLHF.

This clonotype was seen at least ten times. V is TRBV20-1 and J is TRBJ1-2; tentative D call: TRBD1 (5 bases). Germline V lookup: CDR1 DFQATT, CDR2 SNEGSKA (reference sequence). The CDR3 contains 15 residues. V dropped 4 bases and J dropped 6 bases, with 21 bases sitting between them. This CDR3 is CSAKRNQGIGDGYTF. CDR3 DNA: TGCAGTGCTAAGCGCAATCAGGGAATAGGGGATGGCTACACCTTC.

This clonotype was detected many times. This chain uses TRBV5-6 with TRBJ2-5; D uncertain. There are 13 residues in the CDR3. Looked up from germline, CDR1 is SGHDT and CDR2 is YYEEEE. V was pared by 4 bases and J by 0 bases, with 7 bases between. The CDR3 nucleotides are TGTGCCAGCAGCGGTACTGACCAAGAGACCCAGTACTTC. It translates to CASSGTDQETQYF.

This clonotype was detected many times. The chain joins TRBV2 to TRBJ2-2; D remains unclear. CDR1 is SNHLY and CDR2 is FYNNEI in the germline V gene. Trimming shortened V by 0 bases and J by 5 bases, and 10 bases separated the two germline ends. The CDR3 spans 15 residues. CDR3 nucleotide sequence: TGTGCCAGCAGTGAAGCCGGCCCTTCGACCGGGGAGCTGTTTTTT. It is translated as CASSEAGPSTGELFF.